A selection of T cell receptor beta chains follows, all from one sample in a study of blood T cell repertoires in COVID-19. Here immunoSEQ multiplex PCR was the method, and the copy in TCRdb shows in-frame clones only, minus some. The table includes around 250,000 clones, less than 90% detected once. The sample comprised peripheral blood. The receptor source for this set is a man in his fifties or sixties with acute or convalescent COVID-19. The CDR3 runs from the conserved cysteine through the conserved F or W. The D gene is left open where the match is weak. Part of the rows lack a size; the others show once, few, many or a class for expanded clones.

J gene,V gene,clone size,D gene,CDR3 DNA,CDR3 protein
TRBJ2-5,TRBV29-1,.,TRBD2,TGCAGCGTCCGTTGGACTAGCGGGCAAGAGACCCAGTACTTC,CSVRWTSGQETQYF
TRBJ2-1,TRBV11-2,.,.,TGTGCCAGCAGCTTAGTACTAGTAAACGAGCAGTTCTTC,CASSLVLVNEQFF
TRBJ1-4,TRBV27,.,TRBD1,TGTGCCAGCAGTGAAGCCGGGACAGTTGAAAAACTGTTTTTT,CASSEAGTVEKLFF
TRBJ2-6,TRBV4-1,.,TRBD1,TGCGCCAGCAGCCAGACCGGACAGGGTTCCTCTGGGGCCAACGTCCTGACTTTC,CASSQTGQGSSGANVLTF
TRBJ2-7,TRBV4-1,once,TRBD2,TGCGCCAGCAGCCGTGGGCGGGAGGCCTACTACGAGCAGTACTTC,CASSRGREAYYEQYF
TRBJ1-1,TRBV12-3/TRBV12-4,.,.,TGTGCCAGCAGCCTAGGAGGGCGGACTGAAGCTTTCTTT,CASSLGGRTEAFF
TRBJ2-2,TRBV7-8,.,.,TGTGCCAGCAGCTTAGTTAGCCAGGGAAACACCGGGGAGCTGTTTTTT,CASSLVSQGNTGELFF
TRBJ2-7,TRBV7-3,.,TRBD1,TGTGCCAGCAGCAAACAGGGGACGTCCTACGAGCAGTACTTC,CASSKQGTSYEQYF
TRBJ2-3,TRBV5-1,.,TRBD2,TGCGCCAGCAGCCCTGGGACTAGCATGACAGATACGCAGTATTTT,CASSPGTSMTDTQYF
TRBJ2-2,TRBV27,.,TRBD2,TGTGCCAGCAGTTTAAAGGCGGTCGGCCTGGGACTAGCGGGACTCGCGAACACCGGGGAGCTGTTTTTT,CASSLKAVGLGLAGLANTGELFF
TRBJ2-7,TRBV20-1,.,TRBD2,TGCAGTGCTAGTCCTGCGGGAGGGCCGCGATCGACCTACGAGCAGTACTTC,CSASPAGGPRSTYEQYF
TRBJ2-5,TRBV6-2/TRBV6-3,.,TRBD2,TGTGCCAGCAGTTCTCGGACTAGCGGGATCCAAGAGACCCAGTACTTC,CASSSRTSGIQETQYF
TRBJ1-2,TRBV6-6,many,.,TGTGCCAGCAGCCCCGGGTTCGACGGCTACACCTTC,CASSPGFDGYTF
TRBJ1-1,TRBV27,.,.,TGTGCCAGCAGTTTCGGGTTGAACACTGAAGCTTTCTTT,CASSFGLNTEAFF
TRBJ2-1,TRBV11-2,.,TRBD2,TGTGCCAGCAGGAGTCTAGCGGGGGGGCTCGTAAATGAGCAGTTCTTC,CASRSLAGGLVNEQFF
TRBJ1-1,TRBV6-5,few,TRBD1,TGTGCCAGCAGTCGGGACAGGGAGAACACTGAAGCTTTCTTT,CASSRDRENTEAFF
TRBJ1-4,TRBV19,.,TRBD1,TGTGCCAGTAGGTACAGGGGGCCTAATGAAAAACTGTTTTTT,CASRYRGPNEKLFF
TRBJ2-7,TRBV15,.,.,TGTGCCACCAGCAGAGAAGGGGGTCCCTACGAGCAGTACTTC,CATSREGGPYEQYF
TRBJ1-4,TRBV5-1,few,TRBD1,TGCGCCAGCAGCTTGGATGGACAGGGAAGGGAAAAACTGTTTTTT,CASSLDGQGREKLFF
TRBJ2-3,TRBV28,.,TRBD2,TGTGCCAGCAGTAGGGCGGGAGGACTTGATACGCAGTATTTT,CASSRAGGLDTQYF
TRBJ1-5,TRBV2,once,TRBD1,TGTGCCAGCACCATGGACAGGGTAGAGCCCCAGCATTTT,CASTMDRVEPQHF
TRBJ2-1,TRBV11-3,.,TRBD2,TGTGCCAGCAGCCTCCTGCAACAATCAGCGGGACACAATGAGCAGTTCTTC,CASSLLQQSAGHNEQFF
TRBJ2-1,TRBV19,.,TRBD2,TGTGCCAGTAGTATAGCGCTAGCGGGAGTGCAGGGCAATGAGCAGTTCTTC,CASSIALAGVQGNEQFF
TRBJ1-5,TRBV12-5,.,.,TGTGCTAGTGGGGTTCGACATGCCAATCAGCCCCAGCATTTT,CASGVRHANQPQHF
TRBJ2-1,TRBV5-4,few,TRBD2,TGTGCCAGCAGCGGAAGAGCGGGAGGGGGGTTCAATGAGCAGTTCTTC,CASSGRAGGGFNEQFF
TRBJ2-3,TRBV5-4,.,.,TGTGCCAGCAGCCTAGTTAGCACAGATACGCAGTATTTT,CASSLVSTDTQYF
TRBJ2-1,TRBV7-3,.,TRBD2,TGTGCCAGCAGCTTAAACAGACGCGGGAGGGCGGATGAGCAGTTCTTC,CASSLNRRGRADEQFF
TRBJ1-1,TRBV25-1,.,TRBD1,TGTGCCAGCAGTGAAGGGACAGGCAATATGGGGGCTTTCTTT,CASSEGTGNMGAFF
TRBJ1-6,TRBV9,.,TRBD1,TGTGCCAGCAGCGTAGGACAGGGTGATTTATCCCCCCTCCACTTT,CASSVGQGDLSPLHF
TRBJ2-5,TRBV19,.,TRBD1,TGTGCCAGTAGACAAGGGGGCACCGACCAAGAGACCCAGTACTTC,CASRQGGTDQETQYF
TRBJ1-2,TRBV28,few,.,TGTGCCAGCAGCTCTACTCCCGGTTTGGGCTACACCTTC,CASSSTPGLGYTF
TRBJ1-1,TRBV9,few,.,TGTGCCAGCAGCGTAGGCGATGACACTGAAGCTTTCTTT,CASSVGDDTEAFF
TRBJ1-1,TRBV28,few,.,TGTGCCAGCAGTTTCGAGTACACTGAAGCTTTCTTT,CASSFEYTEAFF
TRBJ1-3,TRBV30,.,TRBD1,TGTGCCTGGGGGCAGGGGGACTCTGGAAACACCATATATTTT,CAWGQGDSGNTIYF
TRBJ2-1,TRBV7-6,.,TRBD1,TGTGCCAGCAGCTTAGTACAGGGGGATTCGACGGGGCAGTTCTTC,CASSLVQGDSTGQFF
TRBJ1-2,TRBV19,.,TRBD1,TGTGCCAGTAGTATAGCGACAGGGGGCACAAATGGCTACACCTTC,CASSIATGGTNGYTF
TRBJ1-1,TRBV15,.,.,TGTGCCACCAGCAGAGGTTACGGGATGACTGAAGCTTTCTTT,CATSRGYGMTEAFF
TRBJ2-7,TRBV5-4,.,TRBD1,TGTGCCAGCACCCTCGCACCGGGACAGATTTCCTACGAGCAGTACTTC,CASTLAPGQISYEQYF
TRBJ1-2,TRBV5-8,.,.,TGTGCCAGCAGCTTGGTTAGGGGTGATTATGGCTACACCTTC,CASSLVRGDYGYTF
TRBJ1-2,TRBV24-1,.,.,TGTGCCACCAGTGACCCTTCTAACTATGGCTACACCTTC,CATSDPSNYGYTF
TRBJ2-7,TRBV6-6,few,.,TGTGCCAGCAGTTACTCGAACCAGATTGTGCAGTACTTC,CASSYSNQIVQYF
TRBJ2-7,TRBV5-5,.,TRBD1,TGTGCCAGCAGCTCCCCCGGGACAGGGGGGTCCGAGCAGTACTTC,CASSSPGTGGSEQYF
TRBJ1-1,TRBV29-1,many,.,TGCAGCGTTACGACAGTAGTGAACACTGAAGCTTTCTTT,CSVTTVVNTEAFF